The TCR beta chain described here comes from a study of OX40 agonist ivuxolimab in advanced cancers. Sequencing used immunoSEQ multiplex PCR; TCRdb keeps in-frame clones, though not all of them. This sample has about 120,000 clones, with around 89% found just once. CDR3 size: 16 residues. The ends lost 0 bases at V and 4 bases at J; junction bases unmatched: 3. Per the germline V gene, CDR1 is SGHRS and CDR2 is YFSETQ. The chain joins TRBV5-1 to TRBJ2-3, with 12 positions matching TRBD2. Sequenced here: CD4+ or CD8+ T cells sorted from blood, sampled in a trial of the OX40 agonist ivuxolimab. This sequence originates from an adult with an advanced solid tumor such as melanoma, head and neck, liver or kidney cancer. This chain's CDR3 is CASSLAPSGGADTQYF. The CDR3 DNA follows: TGCGCCAGCAGCTTGGCCCCTAGCGGGGGGGCAGATACGCAGTATTTT.